This T cell receptor (beta chain) originates from a study of T cell responses to AZD1222 COVID-19 vaccine. Per the germline V gene, CDR1 is WSHSY and CDR2 is SAAADI. The CDR3 runs 16 residues. The V gene end was trimmed by 3 bases and the J gene end by 3 bases; junction bases not matched to a gene: 10. Sequencing was performed with immunoSEQ multiplex PCR; in TCRdb, only in-frame clones are kept and a portion is missing. Of 120,000 or so clones in the sample, about 90% were seen once. Points from the study as a whole: The donors showed a predominance of white British ancestry and of females, with possible underestimation of clonal diversity. Once two AZD1222 doses were given, Spike-specific TCR breadth and depth went up. Baseline seropositivity occurred in only a handful of AZD1222 recipients. Scientists sampled the repertoires only once the peak T cell response had passed.

In regard to this clone: Its antigen is not identified.

Sequences were derived from peripheral blood, sampled on day 0 of AZD1222 vaccination. The clonotype comes from an adult in good health. This chain joins TRBV10-2 and TRBJ2-7, with 8 bases identical to TRBD2. CDR3 loop: CASSDVPGLGDYEQYF. The CDR3 nucleotides read TGCGCCAGCAGTGACGTGCCGGGACTAGGGGACTACGAGCAGTACTTC.